What follows describes a single TCR beta chain. The data stem from a study of blood T cell repertoires in COVID-19. Profiled with immunoSEQ multiplex PCR; TCRdb holds only in-frame clones, not every one. The sample lists tens of thousands of clones; roughly 90% were seen once. V dropped 6 bases and J dropped 6; count of bases not matched to a gene: 9. This CDR3 contains 15 residues. Looked up from germline, CDR1 is MNHNY and CDR2 is SVGAGI (reference sequence). Sequences were obtained from peripheral blood. The chain has TRBV6-6 and TRBJ1-4, with 8 nucleotides matching TRBD1. The source is a man aged 55 to 69 with acute or convalescent COVID-19. Here the CDR3 reads CASSNEGQGYEKLFF. The CDR3 nucleotides are TGTGCCAGCAGCAATGAAGGACAGGGCTATGAAAAACTGTTTTTT.